This TCR beta chain was recorded in a study of tumor T cells in aggressive B-cell lymphoma. Only in-frame clones appear in the TCRdb table, and some are missing; sequencing was by immunoSEQ multiplex PCR. The sample has roughly 1,800 clones, around 93% seen once; the top ten hold 8% to 9%. Germline V CDR1 and CDR2: MNHNS, SASEGT. Trimming removed 6 bases from V and 6 bases from J; junction bases left unmatched: 6. There are 14 residues in the CDR3. The TCR sequence derives from an adult with diffuse large B cell lymphoma. Some clones in this sample may be carry-over from other donors' samples. Material for sequencing was tumor tissue. This chain connects TRBV6-1 to TRBJ1-5; 9 nucleotides line up with TRBD1. The CDR3 nucleotides are TGTGCCAGCAGAGGGACAGGGTTGGGTCAGCCCCAGCATTTT. Translation: CASRGTGLGQPQHF.